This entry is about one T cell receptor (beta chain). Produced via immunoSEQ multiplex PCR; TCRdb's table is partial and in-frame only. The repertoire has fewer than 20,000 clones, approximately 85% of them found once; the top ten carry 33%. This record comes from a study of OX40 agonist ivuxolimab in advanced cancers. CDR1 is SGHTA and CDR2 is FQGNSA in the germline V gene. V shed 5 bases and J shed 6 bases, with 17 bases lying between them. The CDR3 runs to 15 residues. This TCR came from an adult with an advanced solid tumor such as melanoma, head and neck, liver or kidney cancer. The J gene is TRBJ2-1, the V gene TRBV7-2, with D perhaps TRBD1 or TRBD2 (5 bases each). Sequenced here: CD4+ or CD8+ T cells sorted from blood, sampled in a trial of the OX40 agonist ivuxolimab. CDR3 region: CASSPRDLQANEQFF. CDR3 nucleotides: TGTGCCAGCAGCCCCCGGGACCTCCAAGCCAATGAGCAGTTCTTC.